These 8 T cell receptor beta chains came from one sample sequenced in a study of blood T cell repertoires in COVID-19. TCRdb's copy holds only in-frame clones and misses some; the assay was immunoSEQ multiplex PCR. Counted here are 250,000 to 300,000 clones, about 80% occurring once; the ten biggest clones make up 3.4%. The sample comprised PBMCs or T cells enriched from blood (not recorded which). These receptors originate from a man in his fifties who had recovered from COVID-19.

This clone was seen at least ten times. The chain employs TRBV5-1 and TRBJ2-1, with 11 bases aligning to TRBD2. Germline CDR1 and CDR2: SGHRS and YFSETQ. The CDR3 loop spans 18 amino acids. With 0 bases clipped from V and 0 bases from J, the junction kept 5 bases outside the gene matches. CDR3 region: CASSLETSGESSYNEQFF. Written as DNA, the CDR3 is TGCGCCAGCAGCTTGGAGACTAGCGGGGAAAGCTCCTACAATGAGCAGTTCTTC.

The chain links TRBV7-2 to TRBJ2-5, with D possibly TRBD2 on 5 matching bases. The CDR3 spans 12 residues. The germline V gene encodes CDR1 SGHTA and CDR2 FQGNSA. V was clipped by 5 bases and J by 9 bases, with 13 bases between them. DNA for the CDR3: TGTGCCAGCAGCCCGGTGCTCGGGGCCCAGTACTTC. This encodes CASSPVLGAQYF.

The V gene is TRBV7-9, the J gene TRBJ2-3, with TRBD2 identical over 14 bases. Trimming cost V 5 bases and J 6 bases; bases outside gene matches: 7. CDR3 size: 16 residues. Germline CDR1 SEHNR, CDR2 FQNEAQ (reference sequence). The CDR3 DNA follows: TGTGCCAGCAGCCTGGGACTAGCGGGAGTAGCGGATACGCAGTATTTT. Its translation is CASSLGLAGVADTQYF.

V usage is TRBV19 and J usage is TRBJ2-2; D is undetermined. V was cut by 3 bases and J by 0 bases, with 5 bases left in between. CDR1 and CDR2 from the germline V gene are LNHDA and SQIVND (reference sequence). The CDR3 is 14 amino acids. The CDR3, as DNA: TGTGCCAGTAGTATCGAGCCGAACACCGGGGAGCTGTTTTTT. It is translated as CASSIEPNTGELFF.

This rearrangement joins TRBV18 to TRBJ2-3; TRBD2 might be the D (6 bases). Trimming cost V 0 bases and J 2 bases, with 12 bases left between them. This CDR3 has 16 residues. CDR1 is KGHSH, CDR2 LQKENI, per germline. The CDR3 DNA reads TGTGCCAGCTCACCACCCAACGGGAGATCCACAGATACGCAGTATTTT. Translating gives CASSPPNGRSTDTQYF.

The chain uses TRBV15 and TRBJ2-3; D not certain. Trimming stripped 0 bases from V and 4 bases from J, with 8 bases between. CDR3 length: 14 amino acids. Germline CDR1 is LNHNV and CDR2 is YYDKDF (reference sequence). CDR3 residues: CATSRDLTADTQYF. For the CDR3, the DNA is TGTGCCACCAGCAGAGATCTCACTGCAGATACGCAGTATTTT.

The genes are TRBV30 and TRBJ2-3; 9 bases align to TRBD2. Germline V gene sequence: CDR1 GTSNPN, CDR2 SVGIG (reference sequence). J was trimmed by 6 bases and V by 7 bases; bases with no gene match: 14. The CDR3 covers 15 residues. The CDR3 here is CALNPRRGGDDTQYF. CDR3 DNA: TGTGCCTTAAACCCCAGGCGCGGGGGGGATGATACGCAGTATTTT. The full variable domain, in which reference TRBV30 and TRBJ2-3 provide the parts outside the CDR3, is SQTIHQWPATLVQPVGSPLSLECTVEGTSNPNLYWYRQAAGRGLQLLFYSVGIGQISSEVPQNLSASRPQDRQFILSSKKLLLSDSGFYLCALNPRRGGDDTQYFGPGTRLTVL.

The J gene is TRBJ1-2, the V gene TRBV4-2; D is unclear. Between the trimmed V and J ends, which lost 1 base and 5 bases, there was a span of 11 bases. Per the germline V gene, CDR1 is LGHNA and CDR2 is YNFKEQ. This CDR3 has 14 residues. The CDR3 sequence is CASSQGGVEYGYTF. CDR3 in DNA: TGTGCCAGCAGCCAAGGGGGAGTGGAATATGGCTACACCTTC.